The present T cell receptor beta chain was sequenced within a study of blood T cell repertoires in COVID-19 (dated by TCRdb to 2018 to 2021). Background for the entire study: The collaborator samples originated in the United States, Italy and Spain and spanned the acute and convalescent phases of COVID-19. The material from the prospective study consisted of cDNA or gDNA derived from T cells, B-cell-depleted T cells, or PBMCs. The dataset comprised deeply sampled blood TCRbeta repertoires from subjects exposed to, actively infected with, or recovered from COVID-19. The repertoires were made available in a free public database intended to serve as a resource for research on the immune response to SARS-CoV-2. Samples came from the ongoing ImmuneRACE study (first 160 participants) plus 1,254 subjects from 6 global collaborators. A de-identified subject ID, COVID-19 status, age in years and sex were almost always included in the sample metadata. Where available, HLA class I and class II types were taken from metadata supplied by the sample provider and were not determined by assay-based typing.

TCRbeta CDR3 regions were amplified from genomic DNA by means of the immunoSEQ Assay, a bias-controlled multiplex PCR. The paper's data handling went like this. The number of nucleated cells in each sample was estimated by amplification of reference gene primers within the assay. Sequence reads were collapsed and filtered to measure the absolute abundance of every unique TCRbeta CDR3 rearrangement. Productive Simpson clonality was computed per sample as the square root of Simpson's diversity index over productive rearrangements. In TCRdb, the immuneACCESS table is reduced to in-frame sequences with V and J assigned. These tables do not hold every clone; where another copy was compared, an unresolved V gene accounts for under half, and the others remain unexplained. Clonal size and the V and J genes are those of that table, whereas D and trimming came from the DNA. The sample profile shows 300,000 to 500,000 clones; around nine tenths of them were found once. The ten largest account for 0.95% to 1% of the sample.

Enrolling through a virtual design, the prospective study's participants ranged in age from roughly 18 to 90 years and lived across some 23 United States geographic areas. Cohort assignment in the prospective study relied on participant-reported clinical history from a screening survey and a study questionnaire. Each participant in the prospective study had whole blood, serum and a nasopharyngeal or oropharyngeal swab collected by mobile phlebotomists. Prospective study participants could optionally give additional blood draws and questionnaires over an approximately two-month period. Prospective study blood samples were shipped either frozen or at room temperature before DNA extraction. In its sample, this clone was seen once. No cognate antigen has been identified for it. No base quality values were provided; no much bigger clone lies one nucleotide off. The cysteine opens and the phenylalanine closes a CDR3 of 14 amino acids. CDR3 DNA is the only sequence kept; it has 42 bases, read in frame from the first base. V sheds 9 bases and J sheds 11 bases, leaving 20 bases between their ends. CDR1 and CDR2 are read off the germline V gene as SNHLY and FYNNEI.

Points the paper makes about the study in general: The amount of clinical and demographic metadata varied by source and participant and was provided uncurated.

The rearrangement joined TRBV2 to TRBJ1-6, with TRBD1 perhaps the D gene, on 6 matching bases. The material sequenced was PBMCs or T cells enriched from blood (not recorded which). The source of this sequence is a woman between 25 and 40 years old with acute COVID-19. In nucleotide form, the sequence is TGTGCCAGTCTGGGACAAACGGCTATAGCACCCCTCCACTTT. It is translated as CASLGQTAIAPLHF.